The source of this TCR beta chain is a study of control samples from healthy donors and cancer patients. Sequencing was performed with immunoSEQ multiplex PCR; in TCRdb, only in-frame clones are kept and a portion is missing. The sample has more than 65,000 clones, around 84% seen once. CDR1 and CDR2 (germline): LGHDT, YNNKEL (reference sequence). Trimming removed 3 bases at V and 8 bases at J, with 10 bases between. The CDR3 extends over 12 amino acids. V and J are TRBV3-1 (or the pseudogene TRBV3-2) and TRBJ1-2, with a weak D call TRBD1 (5 bases). Sequenced: blood. The sequence derives from a man aged 45-65 years in good health. The CDR3 spells CASSQDNHGYTF. DNA of the CDR3: TGTGCCAGCAGCCAGGACAACCACGGCTACACCTTC.